Below are 27 T cell receptor beta chains sequenced from a single sample in a study of T-cell memory formation after mild COVID-19. From the 5' RACE reads, TCRdb called clonotypes with MiXCR, one entry per CDR3 protein. This table holds hundreds of thousands of distinct CDR3 sequences, 18% found once. The sample was PBMCs or a T cell subset sorted from them (not recorded which). The receptor source for this set is an adult woman who had mild COVID-19 (a few samples of this study predate the infection). Cell type and time point are not known.

This chain links TRBV5-1 with TRBJ2-7, with D unresolved. V gave up 1 base and J gave up 7 bases, with 12 bases separating them. Germline CDR1 reads SGHRS; CDR2 reads YFSETQ. The CDR3 runs 13 residues. Written as DNA, the CDR3 is TGCGCCAGCAGCTTGACGACCGGGTGGGAGCAGTACTTC. Encoded protein: CASSLTTGWEQYF.

A few counts support this clonotype. This chain links TRBV30 with TRBJ1-1; D possibly corresponds to TRBD1 (6 bases). This CDR3 is 13 amino acids long. Trimming removed 1 base from V and 4 bases from J, with 10 bases in between. The V gene's germline CDR1 is GTSNPN and CDR2 SVGIG (reference sequence). CDR3 in DNA: TGTGCCTGGAGTGGGACAGCCAGCACTGAAGCTTTCTTT. This gives the protein CAWSGTASTEAFF.

This clonotype was seen a handful of times. The genes are TRBV12-5 and TRBJ1-2; no reliable D call. Trimming stripped 2 bases from V and 1 base from J, with 8 bases between. CDR3 size: 14 residues. Germline V gene data show CDR1 as LGHNT and CDR2 as FRNRAP. This CDR3 is CASGLTTYNYGYTF. In DNA, the CDR3 is TGTGCTAGTGGTTTGACGACCTATAACTATGGCTACACCTTC. The full variable domain, rest sourced from reference TRBV12-5 and TRBJ1-2, is DARVTQTPRHKVTEMGQEVTMRCQPILGHNTVFWYRQTMMQGLELLAYFRNRAPLDDSGMPKDRFSAEMPDATLATLKIQPSEPRDSAVYFCASGLTTYNYGYTFGSGTRLTVV.

This clonotype was found a few times. V and J are TRBV7-8 and TRBJ2-2; 8 bases are a match to TRBD2. This CDR3 has 19 amino acids. Trimming at V came to 2 bases and at J to 1 base, leaving 12 bases not matched to a gene. Germline V CDR1 and CDR2: SGHVS, FQNEAQ. The DNA for the CDR3 is TGTGCCAGCAGCTTAATAAGGGTGGTAGCGGGGAGGAACACCGGGGAGCTGTTTTTT. Translating it yields CASSLIRVVAGRNTGELFF.

This clonotype has just a few counts. The chain has TRBV7-9 and TRBJ1-1, with no clear D. Germline lookup yields CDR1 SEHNR and CDR2 FQNEAQ (reference sequence). The CDR3 is 13 amino acids. With 5 bases removed from V and 1 base from J, the gap between germline ends came to 8 bases. In DNA form, the CDR3 reads TGTGCCAGCAGCCCTTCAACGAACACTGAAGCTTTCTTT. Translation gives CASSPSTNTEAFF.

This clonotype was counted a few times. This chain uses TRBV3-1 with TRBJ2-1; 7 nucleotides line up with TRBD2. The CDR3 covers 17 residues. Trimming removed 1 base from V and 6 bases from J; junction bases left unmatched: 12. CDR1 is LGHDT, CDR2 YNNKEL, per germline (reference sequence). The CDR3 loop reads CASSQAYSWASGNEQFF. CDR3 sequence (DNA): TGTGCCAGCAGCCAAGCATATTCGTGGGCTAGCGGCAATGAGCAGTTCTTC.

The table lists this clonotype with a few counts. The chain combines TRBV6-5 with TRBJ2-7; D may be TRBD1 or TRBD2 (6 bases each). Trimming cost V 2 bases and J 5 bases, with 13 bases left between them. Germline V CDR1 and CDR2: MNHEY, SVGAGI. This CDR3 is built from 14 residues. The CDR3, as DNA: TGTGCCAGCAGTTACCGGGGGCCCCACGACGAGCAGTACTTC. Its translation: CASSYRGPHDEQYF.

The chain joins TRBV20-1 to TRBJ1-1; weak D call: TRBD1 (6 bases). From germline, CDR1 is DFQATT and CDR2 SNEGSKA (reference sequence). V was pared by 3 bases and J by 5 bases, with 16 bases between. The CDR3 consists of 14 residues. CDR3 bases: TGCAGTGCTAGTCCGGGACACCCCGCGACTGAAGCTTTCTTT. Translated, it gives CSASPGHPATEAFF.

The rearrangement uses TRBV14 and TRBJ2-3; D is undetermined. V lost 1 base to trimming and J lost 1 base, with 9 bases between them. The CDR3 contains 15 residues. The V gene's germline CDR1 is SGHDN and CDR2 FVKESK. CDR3 amino acids: CASSQVGTGTDTQYF. The CDR3 coding sequence is TGTGCCAGCAGCCAAGTGGGAACAGGCACAGATACGCAGTATTTT.

This clonotype was detected many times. The chain joins TRBV5-1 to TRBJ2-3; possible D gene TRBD1, 6 bases. The CDR3 runs to 15 residues. The V and J ends lost 7 bases and 0 bases respectively, with 15 bases between them. The V gene's germline CDR1 is SGHRS and CDR2 YFSETQ. The CDR3 here is CASGPQGWSTDTQYF. The CDR3 DNA is TGCGCCAGCGGACCCCAGGGGTGGAGCACAGATACGCAGTATTTT. The variable domain in full, completed from reference TRBV5-1 and TRBJ2-3, reads KAGVTQTPRYLIKTRGQQVTLSCSPISGHRSVSWYQQTPGQGLQFLFEYFSETQRNKGNFPGRFSGRQFSNSRSEMNVSTLELGDSALYLCASGPQGWSTDTQYFGPGTRLTVL.

This chain connects TRBV7-6 to TRBJ2-7; 7 nucleotides agree with TRBD1. The CDR3 consists of 15 residues. The V and J ends lost 5 bases and 1 base, in that order; junction bases with no gene match: 8. Looked up from germline, CDR1 is SGHVS and CDR2 is FNYEAQ. The CDR3 DNA reads TGTGCCAGCAGCCATACCGGGACAGCTTCCTACGAGCAGTACTTC. It translates to CASSHTGTASYEQYF.

This clonotype came up a few times. This chain connects TRBV20-1 to TRBJ2-5; 9 bases line up with TRBD1. Germline CDR1 is DFQATT and CDR2 is SNEGSKA (reference sequence). V dropped 0 bases and J dropped 3; count of bases not matched to a gene: 8. This CDR3 is 16 amino acids long. The CDR3 protein is CSARDTGGVAKETQYF. The CDR3 coding sequence is TGCAGTGCTAGAGACACAGGGGGCGTAGCCAAAGAGACCCAGTACTTC.

The sample holds a few counts of this clonotype. The chain carries TRBV5-5 and TRBJ2-1; tentatively, D is TRBD2 (6 bases). The length of the CDR3 is 15 residues. Trimming removed 1 base from V and 4 bases from J, with 12 bases in between. CDR1 is SGHKS, CDR2 YYEKEE, per germline (reference sequence). CDR3 sequence: CASSLNYGSYNEQFF. The DNA of the CDR3 is TGTGCCAGCAGCTTGAACTACGGGAGTTACAATGAGCAGTTCTTC.

The chain uses TRBV12-3 or TRBV12-4 and TRBJ2-2; 9 positions agree with TRBD1. The CDR3 is made up of 14 amino acids. V dropped 9 bases and J dropped 7; count of bases not matched to a gene: 9. As DNA, the CDR3 is TGTGCCAGTGATACAGGGGGCGGTATCGGGGAGCTGTTTTTT. It codes for CASDTGGGIGELFF.

This clonotype occurred a few times. V and J are TRBV9 and TRBJ1-1, with D unclear. V was shortened by 0 bases and J by 4 bases, with 7 bases between the two germline ends. Germline-derived CDR1 and CDR2 are SGDLS and YYNGEE. The CDR3 runs 13 residues. CDR3 DNA: TGTGCCAGCAGCGTAGTATGGGGCACTGAAGCTTTCTTT. It codes for CASSVVWGTEAFF.

The chain has TRBV20-1 and TRBJ2-7, with a tentative D call TRBD1 (7 bases). The germline CDR1 and CDR2 sequences are DFQATT and SNEGSKA (reference sequence). The V end lost 1 base, the J end lost 4 bases, and 23 bases lay between the germline ends. The CDR3 has 17 amino acids. In DNA, the CDR3 is TGCAGTGCTAGAGGCCCTCCGACAGGGAAAGGGACTTACGAGCAGTACTTC. This gives the protein CSARGPPTGKGTYEQYF.

This clonotype occurred many times. The chain has TRBV29-1 and TRBJ2-1; D possibly corresponds to TRBD1 (6 bases). Looked up from germline, CDR1 is SQVTM and CDR2 is ANQGSEA. The CDR3 length is 14 residues. V gave up 4 bases and J gave up 0 bases, with 10 bases separating them. CDR3 sequence: CSVAPDSSYNEQFF. In DNA form, the CDR3 reads TGCAGCGTTGCGCCGGACAGCTCCTACAATGAGCAGTTCTTC.

DNA for the CDR3: TGTGCCAGCAGCTTAGGACTTTGGGAGGCCGGGGAGCTGTTTTTT. Its protein is CASSLGLWEAGELFF. The J gene is TRBJ2-2, the V gene TRBV7-2, with D perhaps TRBD2 (6 bases). The CDR3 has 15 residues. Trimming shortened V by 1 base and J by 6 bases, and 12 bases separated the two germline ends. Germline CDR1 SGHTA, CDR2 FQGNSA.

This chain connects TRBV6-5 to TRBJ1-1, with 10 bases matching TRBD1. The CDR3 loop spans 17 amino acids. Germline V gene sequence: CDR1 MNHEY, CDR2 SVGAGI. V lost 8 bases, J lost 3 bases, and 15 bases stayed unmatched. The CDR3, as DNA: TGTGCCAGCTCACGGCGAGGGACAGGGGTAGACGACACTGAAGCTTTCTTT. Translation: CASSRRGTGVDDTEAFF.

Here the CDR3 reads CASSPEVDRNSPLHF. The CDR3 nucleotides are TGTGCCAGCTCACCAGAGGTGGACCGTAATTCACCCCTCCACTTT. V gene TRBV18 combines with J gene TRBJ1-6; D is uncertain. With 2 bases removed from V and 6 bases from J, the gap between germline ends came to 11 bases. This CDR3 region has 15 residues. From germline, CDR1 is KGHSH and CDR2 LQKENI.

There are a few counts of this clonotype. V and J are TRBV12-3 or TRBV12-4 and TRBJ1-1, with TRBD1 matching over 9 bases. CDR3 length equals 11 residues. The trim removed 3 bases at V and 14 bases at J, leaving 4 bases unmatched. The DNA for the CDR3 is TGTGCCAGCAGTTTGGGGACAGGGTTCTTCTTT. Encoded protein: CASSLGTGFFF.

The chain couples TRBV20-1 to TRBJ2-3; 7 nucleotides line up with TRBD2. The trim removed 3 bases at V and 2 bases at J, leaving 14 bases unmatched. Germline lookup yields CDR1 DFQATT and CDR2 SNEGSKA (reference sequence). The CDR3 contains 17 residues. This chain's CDR3 is CSASHGASGFSTDTQYF. Here the CDR3 DNA reads TGCAGTGCTAGCCACGGGGCTAGCGGATTTTCCACAGATACGCAGTATTTT.

To note about this clonotype: A junction boundary mismatches the germline segment, possibly from a read error. This chain links TRBV4-3 with TRBJ2-7; 9 bases align to TRBD2. CDR3 size: 16 residues. Germline V CDR1 and CDR2: LGHNA, YSLEER. For the CDR3, the DNA is TGCGCCAGCAGCCTCGGGATAGCGGGGGAGACCTACGAGCAGTGCTTC. Its protein is CASSLGIAGETYEQCF.

This chain uses TRBV9 with TRBJ2-6; D is tentatively TRBD1 or TRBD2 (5 bases each). The CDR3 has 18 residues. V lost 0 bases to trimming and J lost 0 bases, with 13 bases between them. Germline V lookup: CDR1 SGDLS, CDR2 YYNGEE. CDR3 loop: CASSVGWGSTSGANVLTF. The CDR3 DNA reads TGTGCCAGCAGCGTAGGGTGGGGGTCCACCTCTGGGGCCAACGTCCTGACTTTC.

This chain joins TRBV13 and TRBJ2-7, with TRBD2 matching over 7 bases. Germline values: CDR1 PRHDT, CDR2 FYEKMQ (reference sequence). This CDR3 has 14 amino acids. J gave up 4 bases and V 2 bases, and 5 bases lay outside the gene matches. This CDR3 is CASSLRTSWYEQYF. CDR3 DNA: TGTGCCAGCAGCTTAAGGACTAGTTGGTACGAGCAGTACTTC.

This sequence joins TRBV30 and TRBJ1-1; maybe TRBD1 (6 bases). V was cut by 2 bases and J by 1 base, with 14 bases left in between. From germline, CDR1 is GTSNPN and CDR2 SVGIG (reference sequence). CDR3 length: 15 residues. The CDR3 loop reads CAWSRLGHPNTEAFF. The CDR3 coding sequence is TGTGCCTGGAGTCGACTGGGACATCCGAACACTGAAGCTTTCTTT.

This rearrangement joins TRBV27 to TRBJ1-2; D ambiguous. The V and J ends lost 6 bases and 1 base respectively, with 15 bases between them. In germline, CDR1 is MNHEY, CDR2 SMNVEV (reference sequence). This CDR3 region has 15 residues. The CDR3 region is CASSPQASGNYGYTF. In DNA form, the CDR3 reads TGTGCCAGCAGCCCCCAGGCCAGCGGTAACTATGGCTACACCTTC.